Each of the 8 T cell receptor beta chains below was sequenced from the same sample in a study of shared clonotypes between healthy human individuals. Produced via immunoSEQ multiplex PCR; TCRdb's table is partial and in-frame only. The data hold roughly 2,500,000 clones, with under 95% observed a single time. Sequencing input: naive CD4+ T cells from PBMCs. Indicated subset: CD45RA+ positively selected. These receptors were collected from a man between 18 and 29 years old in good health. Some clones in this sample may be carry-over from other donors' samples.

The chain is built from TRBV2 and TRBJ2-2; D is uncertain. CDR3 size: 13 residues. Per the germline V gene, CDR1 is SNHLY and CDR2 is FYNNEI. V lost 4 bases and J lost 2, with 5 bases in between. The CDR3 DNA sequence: TGTGCCAGCAGTGGTTCAAACACCGGGGAGCTGTTTTTT. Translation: CASSGSNTGELFF.

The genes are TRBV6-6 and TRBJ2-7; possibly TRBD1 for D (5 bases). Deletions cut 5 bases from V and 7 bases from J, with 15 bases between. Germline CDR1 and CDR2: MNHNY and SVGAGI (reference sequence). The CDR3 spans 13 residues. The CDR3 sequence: CASSIQGGSEQYF. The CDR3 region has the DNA TGTGCCAGCAGTATCCAGGGCGGCTCTGAGCAGTACTTC.

The CDR3 protein is CASSLRPPGYPTSGANVLTF. DNA for the CDR3: TGTGCCAGCAGTTTACGGCCCCCAGGGTACCCCACCTCTGGGGCCAACGTCCTGACTTTC. The chain carries TRBV27 and TRBJ2-6, with D tentatively TRBD1 (5 bases). CDR1 and CDR2 from the germline V gene are MNHEY and SMNVEV (reference sequence). The CDR3 consists of 20 residues. V lost 2 bases, J lost 0 bases, and 20 bases lay in between.

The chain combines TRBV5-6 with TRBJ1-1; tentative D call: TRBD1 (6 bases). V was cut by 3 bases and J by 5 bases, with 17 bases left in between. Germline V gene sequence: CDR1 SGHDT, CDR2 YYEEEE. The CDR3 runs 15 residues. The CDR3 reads CASSSLTGTMTEAFF. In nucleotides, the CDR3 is TGTGCCAGCAGCTCGCTGACCGGGACAATGACTGAAGCTTTCTTT.

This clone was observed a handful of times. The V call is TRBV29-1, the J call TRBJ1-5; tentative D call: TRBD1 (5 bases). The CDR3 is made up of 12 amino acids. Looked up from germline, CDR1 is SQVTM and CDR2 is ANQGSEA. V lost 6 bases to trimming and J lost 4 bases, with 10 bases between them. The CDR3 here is CSVQTANQPQHF. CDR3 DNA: TGCAGCGTCCAGACAGCGAATCAGCCCCAGCATTTT.

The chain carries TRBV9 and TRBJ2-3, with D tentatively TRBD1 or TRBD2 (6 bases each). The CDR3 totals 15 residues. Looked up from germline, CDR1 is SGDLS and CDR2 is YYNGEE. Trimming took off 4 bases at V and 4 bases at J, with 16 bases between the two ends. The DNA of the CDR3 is TGTGCCAGCAGCCCCGGAGGGGGGACGGCAGATACGCAGTATTTT. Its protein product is CASSPGGGTADTQYF.

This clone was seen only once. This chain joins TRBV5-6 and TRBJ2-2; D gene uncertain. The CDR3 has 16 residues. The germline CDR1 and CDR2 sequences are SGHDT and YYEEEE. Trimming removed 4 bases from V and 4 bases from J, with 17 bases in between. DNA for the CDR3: TGTGCCAGCAGCCCGGTGACGGAGTTTGGCACCGGGGAGCTGTTTTTT. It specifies CASSPVTEFGTGELFF.

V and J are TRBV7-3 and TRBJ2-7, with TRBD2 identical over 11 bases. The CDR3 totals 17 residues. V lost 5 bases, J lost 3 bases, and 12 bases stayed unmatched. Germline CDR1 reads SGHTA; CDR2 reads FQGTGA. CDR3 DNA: TGTGCCAGCAGCAGCGAGACTAGCGGGAAGACCTACTACGAGCAGTACTTC. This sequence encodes CASSSETSGKTYYEQYF. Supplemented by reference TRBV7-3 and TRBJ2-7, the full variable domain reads GAGVSQTPSNKVTEKGKYVELRCDPISGHTALYWYRQSLGQGPEFLIYFQGTGAADDSGLPNDRFFAVRPEGSVSTLKIQRTERGDSAVYLCASSSETSGKTYYEQYFGPGTRLTVT.